This TCR beta chain stems from a study of cytomegalovirus exposure and HLA in healthy donors. Study background: The approximately 120 validation repertoires and the approximately 690 first-cohort repertoires shared a platform, a later analysis reported. General study points: Rarity marked most TCR sequences, yet some public TCRs occurred in many donors. For cytomegalovirus status, the classifier reportedly gave diagnoses with high specificity and sensitivity.

A note on this clone: The antigen remains unidentified.

V lost 4 bases and J 2 bases, leaving 8 bases between the germline ends. The CDR3 extends over 13 amino acids. From germline, CDR1 is SQVTM and CDR2 ANQGSEA. TCRdb's copy holds only in-frame clones and misses some; the assay was immunoSEQ multiplex PCR. The sample has 130,000 or so clones, approximately 89% seen once; the top ten hold more than 0.95%. Sequenced sample: PBMCs. This chain links TRBV29-1 with TRBJ2-2; no definite D call. This receptor was obtained from a woman aged 18-35 years in good health and CMV-seronegative. DNA for the CDR3: TGCAGCGTTGGGCACACCAACACCGGGGAGCTGTTTTTT. Protein sequence: CSVGHTNTGELFF.